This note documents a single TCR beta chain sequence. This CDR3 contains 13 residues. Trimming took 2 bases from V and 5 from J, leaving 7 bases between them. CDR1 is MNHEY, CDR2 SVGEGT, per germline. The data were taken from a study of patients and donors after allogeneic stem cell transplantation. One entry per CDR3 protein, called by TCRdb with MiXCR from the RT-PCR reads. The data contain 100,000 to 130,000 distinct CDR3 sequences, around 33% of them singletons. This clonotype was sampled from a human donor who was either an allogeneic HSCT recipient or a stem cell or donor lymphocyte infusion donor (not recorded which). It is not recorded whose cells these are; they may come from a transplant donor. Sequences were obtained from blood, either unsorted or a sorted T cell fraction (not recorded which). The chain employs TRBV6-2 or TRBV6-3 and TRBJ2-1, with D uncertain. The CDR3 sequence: CASSYPVNNEQFF. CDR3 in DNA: TGTGCCAGCAGTTACCCTGTAAACAATGAGCAGTTCTTC.